A single T cell receptor (beta chain) is shown here with its context. The target antigen is unknown. Germline-derived CDR1 and CDR2 are MDHEN and SYDVKM. The CDR3 sequence is 20 residues long. V was pared by 2 bases and J by 0 bases, with 10 bases of the junction left unmatched. Only in-frame clones appear in the TCRdb table, and some are missing; sequencing was by immunoSEQ multiplex PCR. This repertoire shows 98,000 or so clones, about nine tenths found once; its top ten account for 0.82%. Blood samples were obtained at baseline, cycle 4 day 1, and cycle 7 day 1. The data were taken from a study of OX40 agonist ivuxolimab in advanced cancers. Whole-study results and caveats: Individuals who were partial responders at 0.1-3.0 mg/kg had clonal expansion that ranked among the lowest.

This clonotype was obtained from an adult with an advanced solid tumor such as melanoma, head and neck, liver or kidney cancer. Here the sequenced sample was CD4+ or CD8+ T cells sorted from blood, taken in a trial of the OX40 agonist ivuxolimab. The V gene is TRBV28, the J gene TRBJ2-1, with TRBD2 matching over 13 bases. The CDR3 spells CASSLGTGTSGIYSYNEQFF. In DNA, the CDR3 is TGTGCCAGCAGTTTAGGGACCGGGACTAGCGGGATTTACTCCTACAATGAGCAGTTCTTC.